This TCR beta chain was identified in a study of blood T cell repertoires in COVID-19. As for the study in general: Researchers got acute and convalescent COVID-19 samples from the United States, Italy and Spain.

V was pared by 4 bases and J by 0 bases, with 8 bases between. Germline loops: CDR1 SGHRS, CDR2 YFSETQ. The length of the CDR3 is 14 residues. Methods used by the authors: Amplification from reference gene primers served as the basis for estimated nucleated cell counts. Assay: immunoSEQ multiplex PCR; the TCRdb copy retains only in-frame clones and omits some. Clonal size and the V and J genes are those of that table, whereas D and trimming came from the DNA. The sample lists fewer than 15,000 clones, over 80% occurring once. The sequencing input was peripheral blood. The sequence was obtained from a human donor with active COVID-19. The donor label of this sample is uncertain. V gene TRBV5-1 combines with J gene TRBJ1-3, with a possible D match to TRBD1 (5 bases). CDR3 sequence (DNA): TGCGCCAGCAGCCCGGACACCTCTGGAAACACCATATATTTT. Translated: CASSPDTSGNTIYF.